This TCR beta chain was sequenced in a study of shared clonotypes between healthy human individuals. A note on this clone: Antigen specificity is unknown.

Germline lookup yields CDR1 KGHSH and CDR2 LQKENI. V gave up 2 bases and J gave up 7 bases, with 14 bases separating them. The CDR3 consists of 15 residues. Method: immunoSEQ multiplex PCR; TCRdb's copy keeps in-frame clones and lacks some. The sample lists 2,100,000 or so clones, more than 90% occurring once. The study, taken as a whole, reports: Investigators expected sequencing depth to affect clonotype sharing among donors.

The V gene is TRBV18, the J gene TRBJ1-4, with D uncertain. Sequencing was performed on naive CD4+ T cells sorted from blood. This sample's subset: CD45RA+ positively selected. The receptor was derived from a man aged 18-30 years in good health. The chain's CDR3 is CASSPSGMGSEKLFF. Written as DNA, the CDR3 is TGTGCCAGCTCACCATCGGGCATGGGTAGTGAAAAACTGTTTTTT.